This T cell receptor beta chain was sequenced during a study of sequential checkpoint blockade in melanoma (dated by TCRdb to the late 2010s). About the full investigation: In a 1:1 randomization, patients received either first-line nivolumab then ipilimumab (arm A) or ipilimumab then nivolumab (arm B). Maintenance nivolumab came after both trial sequences. The study at large found these results: The response-prediction model combining TCR metrics and mutation burden needs validation in larger, independent patient cohorts.

The immunoSEQ Assay was used to immunosequence TCRbeta CDR3 regions from genomic DNA. Before high-throughput sequencing, the genomic DNA was amplified using bias-controlled multiplex PCR. The authors processed their data as follows. To quantify the absolute abundance of each unique TCRbeta CDR3 region, the sequences were collapsed and filtered. Clonality, defined as 1 minus Pielou's evenness, was calculated using productive rearrangements only. A previously published method was used to identify clones whose frequencies were significantly greater in on-treatment samples than in baseline samples. Held by TCRdb, this immuneACCESS table contains in-frame sequences only and omits some clones. Under half of the omission traces to an unresolved V gene where checked; the cause of the rest is unknown. V and J calls and clone size are given by that table; D and trimming were obtained from the DNA. A total of 30,000 to 40,000 clones appear in this sample, roughly four fifths of them only once. 4.5% to 7% of the sample rests with the top ten.

In the case of this clone: Its antigen target is currently unknown. Base qualities are missing; no much larger clone stands one base away.

The treatment or condition label corresponds to: randomized to nivolumab then ipilimumab (arm A) or the reverse (arm B). Prior DNA-damaging chemotherapy had not been received by any trial patient. A FACS Aria II flow cytometer was used to sort live CD3+CD8+ cells that were negative for CD19 and CD56 from thawed PBMCs. CheckMate 064, a randomized, open-label phase II trial of sequential checkpoint blockade, was the source of the samples, all of which came from patients with melanoma. Peripheral blood mononuclear cells were obtained through leukapheresis, purified using Ficoll-Paque, and frozen in human serum containing 10% DMSO. Immediately after sorting, the purity of sorted blood CD3+CD8+ cells was verified to be >98%, after which DNA was extracted. This clonotype was sampled from a human donor with melanoma. Sequenced here: CD8+ T cells sorted from blood (inferred from file names), sampled from a patient given nivolumab and ipilimumab in sequence.

The sequence in DNA is TGTGCCAGCAGAACCCAGGGCAATTCACCCCTCCACTTT. Translated, this is CASRTQGNSPLHF. The chain was built from TRBV6-5 and TRBJ1-6, and possibly TRBD1, on 5 matching bases. V was cut back by 6 bases and J by 7 bases, leaving a gap of 10 bases between them. The CDR3 holds 13 amino acids from the cysteine to the phenylalanine. The CDR3 DNA has 39 bases and is translated from base 1. CDR1 MNHEY and CDR2 SVGAGI were looked up in the germline V gene.